This entry is about one T cell receptor (beta chain). Its antigen is undetermined. These data come from a study of T cells in Graves' hyperthyroidism and ophthalmopathy. Notes on the study in general: In simple terms, a model built on 13 V-J features told ophthalmopathy apart from stable hyperthyroidism. Before onset, ophthalmopathy was predicted by the model a median around 6 months earlier. Most expanded thyroid clonotypes above 0.001 also appeared in blood.

This CDR3 has 13 residues. Germline values: CDR1 SGDLS, CDR2 YYNGEE. V was shortened by 4 bases and J by 3 bases, with 10 bases between the two germline ends. The investigators amplified TCR beta CDR3 regions from RNA transcripts. The HTBI primer set served for first-round RT-PCR of the TCR CDR3. TCRdb re-called the multiplex PCR reads through MiXCR, storing one row per CDR3 protein. The sample carries about 570,000 distinct CDR3 sequences, roughly 46% recorded once. Investigators excluded patients with uncontrolled infection, other autoimmune disease, pregnancy or lactation. The gene calls are TRBV9 and TRBJ1-1; unclear D gene. The sequenced sample consisted of peripheral blood or thyroid tissue (not recorded which). The source of this sequence is an adult woman with Graves' disease, either hyperthyroidism or ophthalmopathy (not recorded which). The CDR3 DNA is TGTGCCAGCAGCCCGTGGGTGCACACTGAAGCTTTCTTT. Translated: CASSPWVHTEAFF.